This TCR beta chain was identified in a study of blood T cell repertoires in COVID-19. Study-level information: T cells, B-cell-depleted T cells, or PBMCs supplied cDNA or gDNA.

The CDR3 is 15 amino acids. V lost 7 bases to trimming and J lost 2 bases; unmatched junction nucleotides: 5. Germline CDR1 is SGHTA and CDR2 is FQGNSA. As originally analysed: Counts of nucleated cells, estimated from reference gene primer amplification, were obtained. TCRdb's copy holds only in-frame clones and misses some; the assay was immunoSEQ multiplex PCR. The V and J calls and clone size come from that table; D and trimming were worked out from the DNA. The sample lists around 480,000 clones; 75% to 90% were seen once. Self-reported history from a screening survey and questionnaire set each donor's cohort.

The chain joins TRBV7-2 to TRBJ2-2; 9 bases are shared with TRBD2. The source is a woman younger than 30 who had recovered from COVID-19. The sequenced material came from PBMCs or T cells enriched from blood (not recorded which). Written as DNA, the CDR3 is TGTGCCAGCAACGCGGGGGGGCTCAACACCGGGGAGCTGTTTTTT. This encodes CASNAGGLNTGELFF.